One sample yielded the 31 T cell receptor beta chains listed below, sequenced in a study of PD-L1 blockade in urothelial cancer. The protocol was immunoSEQ multiplex PCR, while the TCRdb copy is restricted to in-frame clones and leaves out a portion. The sample lists around 41,000 clones; roughly 91% were seen once. Sequencing was performed on PBMCs, taken around atezolizumab (anti-PD-L1) treatment. All receptors derive from a woman aged 55-75 years with urothelial cancer.

J is TRBJ2-3 and V is TRBV27; D not resolved. The germline V and J ends were trimmed by 3 bases and 5 bases, with 6 bases remaining between them. The CDR3 spans 12 residues. The germline CDR1 and CDR2 sequences are MNHEY and SMNVEV (reference sequence). CDR3 sequence reads: CASSLGKDTQYF. As DNA, the CDR3 is TGTGCCAGCAGTTTGGGCAAAGATACGCAGTATTTT.

The V call is TRBV10-2, the J call TRBJ2-3; the match to TRBD1 covers 10 bases. This CDR3 region has 19 residues. Germline-derived CDR1 and CDR2 are WSHSY and SAAADI. Trimming at V came to 7 bases and at J to 0 bases, leaving 16 bases not matched to a gene. CDR3 in DNA: TGCGCCAGCAAGGACTGGGGGACAGGGGAAACCCCAAGCACAGATACGCAGTATTTT. It is translated as CASKDWGTGETPSTDTQYF.

The V call is TRBV5-1, the J call TRBJ1-4; 7 bases map to TRBD1. Germline CDR1 SGHRS, CDR2 YFSETQ. The J segment lost 0 bases and the V segment lost 2 bases, leaving 4 bases of the junction unmatched. CDR3 length: 16 amino acids. CDR3 in amino acids: CASSFHRGPTNEKLFF. In DNA form, the CDR3 reads TGCGCCAGCAGCTTTCACAGGGGACCAACTAATGAAAAACTGTTTTTT.

V is TRBV12-5 and J is TRBJ2-2; D is undetermined. Trimming took 6 bases from V and 6 from J, leaving 8 bases between them. The CDR3 spans 12 residues. Germline CDR1 LGHNT, CDR2 FRNRAP. CDR3 nucleotides: TGTGCTAGTGGCCTCGGAGCCGGGGAGCTGTTTTTT. Translated: CASGLGAGELFF.

The V call is TRBV19, the J call TRBJ2-1; tentatively, D is TRBD2 (6 bases). The germline V gene has CDR1 LNHDA and CDR2 SQIVND (reference sequence). V lost 4 bases, J lost 5 bases, and 9 bases lay in between. The CDR3 has 13 amino acids. DNA of the CDR3: TGTGCCAGTAGTAGGTTAGCGGACAATGAGCAGTTCTTC. Protein product: CASSRLADNEQFF.

This clone has just a few counts. The V and J genes are TRBV4-3 and TRBJ1-4; D is unresolved. Between the trimmed V and J ends, which lost 1 base and 0 bases, there was a span of 12 bases. Germline CDR1 reads LGHNA; CDR2 reads YSLEER. The CDR3 contains 17 residues. The CDR3 DNA sequence: TGCGCCAGCAGCCAAGGACACAGTTTTGCAACTAATGAAAAACTGTTTTTT. Translating gives CASSQGHSFATNEKLFF.

Details on this clone: At one end, the junction sequence differs from germline, possibly due to a read error. The chain couples TRBV15 to TRBJ2-3; TRBD2 agrees at 7 bases. This CDR3 has 13 residues. From germline, CDR1 is LNHNV and CDR2 YYDKDF (reference sequence). The CDR3 region has the DNA TGTGCCACCAGCAGGGAACGGGACTATACATCCTATTTC. As protein: CATSRERDYTSYF.

This chain joins TRBV10-1 and TRBJ2-7; 12 bases are a match to TRBD2. V trimming: 4 bases; J trimming: 2 bases; junction bases outside the gene matches: 6. The CDR3 consists of 16 residues. Per the germline V gene, CDR1 is WNHNN and CDR2 is SYGVQD (reference sequence). CDR3 sequence reads: CASSGTSGIMPYEQYF. In DNA, the CDR3 is TGCGCCAGCAGTGGGACTAGCGGGATCATGCCCTACGAGCAGTACTTC.

In this sample, this clone turned up a few times. V gene TRBV10-3 combines with J gene TRBJ1-1; a weak D match, TRBD1 (6 bases). The V end lost 7 bases, the J end lost 4 bases, and 13 bases lay between the germline ends. Germline CDR1 reads ENHRY; CDR2 reads SYGVKD. The CDR3 extends over 13 amino acids. This CDR3 reads CAITRTGRTEAFF. DNA of the CDR3: TGTGCCATCACCAGAACAGGGCGCACTGAAGCTTTCTTT.

The chain joins TRBV9 to TRBJ2-5, with TRBD2 matching 7 bases. The germline CDR1 and CDR2 sequences are SGDLS and YYNGEE. V was pared by 4 bases and J by 2 bases, with 5 bases of the junction left unmatched. The CDR3 runs 14 residues. CDR3 in amino acids: CASSQMGGQETQYF. CDR3 nucleotide sequence: TGTGCCAGCAGCCAGATGGGGGGGCAAGAGACCCAGTACTTC.

This chain joins TRBV2 and TRBJ2-1; TRBD1 matches 11 bases. Germline lookup yields CDR1 SNHLY and CDR2 FYNNEI. V lost 9 bases, J lost 4 bases, and 2 bases stayed unmatched. CDR3 size: 13 residues. The CDR3 loop reads CARGTGGYNEQFF. The CDR3 nucleotides read TGTGCCAGGGGGACAGGGGGTTACAATGAGCAGTTCTTC. The whole variable domain, remainder taken from reference TRBV2 and TRBJ2-1, is EPEVTQTPSHQVTQMGQEVILRCVPISNHLYFYWYRQILGQKVEFLVSFYNNEISEKSEIFDDQFSVERPDGSNFTLKIRSTKLEDSAMYFCARGTGGYNEQFFGPGTRLTVL.

The chain employs TRBV5-4 and TRBJ2-7, with TRBD2 identical over 11 bases. The V gene end was trimmed by 4 bases and the J gene end by 6 bases; junction bases not matched to a gene: 12. The CDR3 length is 16 residues. In germline, CDR1 is SGHNT, CDR2 YYREEE (reference sequence). CDR3 sequence: CASSGSSGRTSGEQYF. CDR3 nucleotides: TGTGCCAGCAGCGGGTCTAGCGGGAGGACCTCCGGCGAGCAGTACTTC.

The CDR3 bases are TGTGCCAGCAGTCTGCGGTCGGCCGGAACCTACGAGCAGTACTTC. Translation: CASSLRSAGTYEQYF. The genes are TRBV7-9 and TRBJ2-7; D call uncertain. The CDR3 length is 15 residues. V dropped 6 bases and J dropped 2 bases, with 17 bases sitting between them. Germline V lookup: CDR1 SEHNR, CDR2 FQNEAQ (reference sequence).

The chain couples TRBV23-1 to TRBJ2-7; no reliable D call. TRBV23-1 carries the ORF label, with uncertain function. The CDR3 consists of 14 residues. Trimming stripped 3 bases from V and 0 bases from J, with 9 bases between. CDR3 sequence reads: CASSQVLSSYEQYF. The CDR3 DNA is TGCGCCAGCAGTCAGGTGCTCAGCTCCTACGAGCAGTACTTC.

V gene TRBV28 combines with J gene TRBJ1-5; D gene ambiguous. The CDR3 totals 15 residues. Trimming pared 6 bases from V and 0 bases from J, leaving 12 bases between. Germline CDR1 MDHEN, CDR2 SYDVKM. CDR3 region: CASRSYGDSNQPQHF. As DNA, the CDR3 is TGTGCCAGCAGATCATACGGGGATAGCAATCAGCCCCAGCATTTT.

The V and J genes are TRBV7-2 and TRBJ2-7; D possibly corresponds to TRBD2 (5 bases). This CDR3 spans 14 amino acids. Germline CDR1 and CDR2: SGHTA and FQGNSA. The V end was cut by 5 bases, the J end by 3 bases, with 14 bases between. CDR3 DNA sequence: TGTGCCAGCAGCCGGGCGGGTCGGAACTACGAGCAGTACTTC. Translating it yields CASSRAGRNYEQYF.

V and J are TRBV4-1 and TRBJ2-1; TRBD2 matches at 7 bases. V dropped 6 bases and J dropped 1; count of bases not matched to a gene: 6. The germline CDR1 and CDR2 sequences are MGHRA and YSYEKL. The CDR3 has 15 residues. The CDR3 sequence: CASSQSGTSYNEQFF. The CDR3 DNA follows: TGCGCCAGCAGTCAAAGCGGGACTTCCTACAATGAGCAGTTCTTC.

The gene calls are TRBV7-9 and TRBJ1-1; TRBD1 aligns across 9 bases. This CDR3 has 13 amino acids. CDR1 and CDR2 (germline): SEHNR, FQNEAQ (reference sequence). V shed 5 bases and J 7 bases; nucleotides not matched to a gene: 5. This chain's CDR3 is CASSVVTGGEAFF. The CDR3 nucleotides read TGTGCCAGCAGCGTGGTGACAGGGGGTGAAGCTTTCTTT. The whole variable domain, filled in from reference TRBV7-9 and TRBJ1-1, reads DTGVSQNPRHKITKRGQNVTFRCDPISEHNRLYWYRQTLGQGPEFLTYFQNEAQLEKSRLLSDRFSAERPKGSFSTLEIQRTEQGDSAMYLCASSVVTGGEAFFGQGTRLTVV.

CDR3 region: CASRPTGTKNIQYF. The CDR3 DNA reads TGTGCCAGTAGGCCGACAGGGACCAAAAACATTCAGTACTTC. The chain links TRBV19 to TRBJ2-4; TRBD1 matches 7 bases. V shed 6 bases and J 2 bases; nucleotides not matched to a gene: 4. This CDR3 contains 14 residues. Germline CDR1 is LNHDA and CDR2 is SQIVND (reference sequence).

The V call is TRBV2, the J call TRBJ1-4; 10 positions match TRBD1. The CDR3 covers 13 residues. Losses at the gene ends were 8 bases for V and 6 bases for J; bases not matched to a gene: 3. Germline lookup yields CDR1 SNHLY and CDR2 FYNNEI. The CDR3: CASGTGVDEKLFF. The CDR3 DNA reads TGTGCCAGCGGGACAGGGGTAGATGAAAAACTGTTTTTT.

The chain is built from TRBV6-5 and TRBJ2-7; D is possibly TRBD1 (5 bases). V lost 8 bases to trimming and J lost 6 bases, with 20 bases between them. CDR3 size: 14 residues. CDR1 is MNHEY and CDR2 is SVGAGI in the germline V gene. CDR3 sequence reads: CASGALELSGEQYF. CDR3 sequence (DNA): TGTGCCAGCGGGGCCTTAGAGTTGAGTGGCGAGCAGTACTTC.

J is TRBJ1-1 and V is TRBV5-4, with TRBD1 matching 8 bases. The CDR3 contains 15 residues. Germline CDR1 and CDR2: SGHNT and YYREEE (reference sequence). V lost 2 bases and J lost 5; bases outside the gene matches: 8. The chain's CDR3 is CASSLRTGGRTEAFF. DNA of the CDR3: TGTGCCAGCAGCTTACGAACAGGGGGACGGACTGAAGCTTTCTTT.

V and J are TRBV25-1 and TRBJ2-1, with 14 positions matching TRBD2. This CDR3 is 15 amino acids long. With V trimmed by 8 bases and J by 12 bases, 12 bases remained unmatched. Germline assignment: CDR1 MGHDK and CDR2 SYGVNS. CDR3 DNA sequence: TGTGCCAGCGCAGGCGGGACTAGCGGGAGAGTGTGGCAGTTCTTC. This translates into CASAGGTSGRVWQFF.

This rearrangement joins TRBV5-4 to TRBJ1-1; TRBD1 matches at 7 bases. The ends lost 4 bases at V and 5 bases at J; junction bases unmatched: 14. The CDR3 runs 16 residues. Germline CDR1 SGHNT, CDR2 YYREEE (reference sequence). CDR3 loop: CASSQGDSLRRTEAFF. As DNA, the CDR3 is TGTGCCAGCAGCCAAGGGGACAGTCTTCGAAGGACTGAAGCTTTCTTT.

The chain is built from TRBV4-3 and TRBJ1-2; D is possibly TRBD1 (6 bases). The V and J ends lost 0 bases and 7 bases respectively, with 15 bases between them. This CDR3 region has 15 residues. Germline-derived CDR1 and CDR2 are LGHNA and YSLEER. CDR3 region: CASSQDFGTTPGYTF. The CDR3 DNA is TGCGCCAGCAGCCAAGATTTTGGGACAACTCCTGGCTACACCTTC.

In this sample, this clone turned up once. This chain joins TRBV7-2 and TRBJ2-1, with 8 positions matching TRBD2. The CDR3 totals 15 residues. CDR1 is SGHTA and CDR2 is FQGNSA in the germline V gene. The junction had 8 bases not matched to a gene; V was cut back by 4 bases and J by 6 bases. In DNA, the CDR3 is TGTGCCAGCAGCTCAACTAGCGGTCTGGGCAATGAGCAGTTCTTC. Translating it yields CASSSTSGLGNEQFF.

CDR3 region: CASSVEELAGYNEQFF. The CDR3 DNA is TGTGCCAGCAGCGTAGAGGAGTTAGCGGGATACAATGAGCAGTTCTTC. The chain couples TRBV9 to TRBJ2-1, with 8 bases lining up with TRBD2. Germline V gene sequence: CDR1 SGDLS, CDR2 YYNGEE. With V trimmed by 0 bases and J by 4 bases, 6 bases remained unmatched. The CDR3 is made up of 16 amino acids. Using reference TRBV9 and TRBJ2-1 for the parts outside the CDR3, the full variable domain is DSGVTQTPKHLITATGQRVTLRCSPRSGDLSVYWYQQSLDQGLQFLIQYYNGEERAKGNILERFSAQQFPDLHSELNLSSLELGDSALYFCASSVEELAGYNEQFFGPGTRLTVL.

The gene calls are TRBV5-1 and TRBJ2-3; TRBD1 matches 7 bases. V shed 0 bases, J shed 3 bases, and the junction held 1 base outside the gene matches. Germline V lookup: CDR1 SGHRS, CDR2 YFSETQ. CDR3 size: 14 residues. The CDR3: CASSLDRGTDTQYF. Written as DNA, the CDR3 is TGCGCCAGCAGCTTGGACAGGGGTACAGATACGCAGTATTTT.

This clone was picked up one time. The chain combines TRBV7-2 with TRBJ1-1; D remains ambiguous. CDR1 is SGHTA and CDR2 is FQGNSA in the germline V gene. The CDR3 is made up of 14 amino acids. V lost 5 bases and J 4 bases, leaving 14 bases between the germline ends. The DNA for the CDR3 is TGTGCCAGCAGCCTCGCATTTTCCGGCACTGAAGCTTTCTTT. This translates into CASSLAFSGTEAFF.

The genes are TRBV18 and TRBJ2-1; D may be TRBD2 (6 bases). CDR3 length equals 16 residues. V was pared by 0 bases and J by 5 bases, with 14 bases between. Germline V gene sequence: CDR1 KGHSH, CDR2 LQKENI. The DNA of the CDR3 is TGTGCCAGCTCACCACCTCGGCGGGACGCCCACAATGAGCAGTTCTTC. It translates to CASSPPRRDAHNEQFF.

The CDR3 loop is CASSRWTSGGRSDTQYF. CDR3 sequence (DNA): TGCGCCAGCAGCCGATGGACTAGCGGGGGCCGGTCAGATACGCAGTATTTT. This chain joins TRBV5-1 and TRBJ2-3, with 13 bases that match TRBD2. Looked up from germline, CDR1 is SGHRS and CDR2 is YFSETQ. The CDR3 length is 17 residues. With 4 bases clipped from V and 4 bases from J, the junction kept 9 bases outside the gene matches.